This T cell receptor (beta chain) came from a study of blood T cell repertoires in COVID-19. Study in general: Sources were T cells, B-cell-depleted T cells, or PBMCs; the material itself was cDNA or gDNA.

Authors' analysis steps: Scientists estimated how many nucleated cells there were by amplifying reference gene primers. Some clones are missing from TCRdb's copy, which holds only in-frame ones; the method was immunoSEQ multiplex PCR. V, J and clone size are those of that table, while D and trimming were read from the DNA. The table includes about 130,000 clones, more than 85% detected once. Patients from Seattle were sampled longitudinally, starting during active infection. The material sequenced was peripheral blood. This clonotype was obtained from a man between 60 and 70 years old with COVID-19, enrolled during active disease.

The CDR3 coding sequence is TGTGCCAGCAGCGTAGGGACTAGCGGGGGGGAAGCAGATACGCAGTATTTT. It is translated as CASSVGTSGGEADTQYF. V is TRBV9 and J is TRBJ2-3, with 15 bases matching TRBD2. Germline trimming cut 0 bases from V and 4 bases from J; bases unmatched to any gene: 3. The germline CDR1 and CDR2 sequences are SGDLS and YYNGEE. CDR3 length equals 17 residues.